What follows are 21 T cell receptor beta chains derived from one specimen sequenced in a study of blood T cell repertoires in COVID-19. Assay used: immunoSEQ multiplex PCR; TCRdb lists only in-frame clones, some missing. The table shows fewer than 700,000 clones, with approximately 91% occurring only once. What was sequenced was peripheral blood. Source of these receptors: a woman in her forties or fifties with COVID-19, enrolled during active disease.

DNA of the CDR3: TGTGCCAGCAGTCCGACCGGCCGGGATGGGCCCCAGCATTTT. Amino acid sequence: CASSPTGRDGPQHF. This chain joins TRBV6-5 and TRBJ1-5; D is unclear. The germline gives CDR1 MNHEY, CDR2 SVGAGI. The CDR3 runs to 14 residues. Deletions cut 5 bases from V and 9 bases from J, with 17 bases between.

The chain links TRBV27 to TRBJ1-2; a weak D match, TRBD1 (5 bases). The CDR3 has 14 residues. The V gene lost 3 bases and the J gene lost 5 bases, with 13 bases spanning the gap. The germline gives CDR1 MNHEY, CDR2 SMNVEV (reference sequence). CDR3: CASSFLTVPYGYTF. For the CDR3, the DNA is TGTGCCAGCAGTTTTTTGACAGTCCCTTATGGCTACACCTTC.

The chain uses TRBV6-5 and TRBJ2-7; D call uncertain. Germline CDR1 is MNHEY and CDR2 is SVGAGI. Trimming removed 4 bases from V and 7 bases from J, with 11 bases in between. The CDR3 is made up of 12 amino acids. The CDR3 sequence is CASSFRQEEQYF. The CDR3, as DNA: TGTGCCAGCAGTTTCCGACAAGAGGAGCAGTACTTC.

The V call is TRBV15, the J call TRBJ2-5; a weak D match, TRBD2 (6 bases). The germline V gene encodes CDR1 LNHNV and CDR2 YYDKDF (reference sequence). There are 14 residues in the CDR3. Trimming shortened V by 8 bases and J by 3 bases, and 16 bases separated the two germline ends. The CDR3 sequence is CATWVSGEEETQYF. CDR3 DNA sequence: TGTGCCACCTGGGTTTCGGGGGAGGAAGAGACCCAGTACTTC.

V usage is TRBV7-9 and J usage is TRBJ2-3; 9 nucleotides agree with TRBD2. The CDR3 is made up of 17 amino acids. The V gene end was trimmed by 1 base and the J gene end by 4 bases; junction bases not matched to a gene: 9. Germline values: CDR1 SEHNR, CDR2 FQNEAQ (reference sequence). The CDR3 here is CASSLVGLAGYPDTQYF. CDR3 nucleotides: TGTGCCAGCAGCTTAGTTGGGCTAGCGGGGTACCCAGATACGCAGTATTTT. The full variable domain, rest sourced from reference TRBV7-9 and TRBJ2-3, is DTGVSQNPRHKITKRGQNVTFRCDPISEHNRLYWYRQTLGQGPEFLTYFQNEAQLEKSRLLSDRFSAERPKGSFSTLEIQRTEQGDSAMYLCASSLVGLAGYPDTQYFGPGTRLTVL.

The DNA of the CDR3 is TGTGCCAGCAGTGGACAGACCGCTTCCTATGGCTACACCTTC. This codes for CASSGQTASYGYTF. The chain combines TRBV2 with TRBJ1-2; maybe TRBD1 (5 bases). The V gene lost 4 bases and the J gene lost 4 bases, with 13 bases spanning the gap. The V gene's germline CDR1 is SNHLY and CDR2 FYNNEI. The CDR3 covers 14 residues.

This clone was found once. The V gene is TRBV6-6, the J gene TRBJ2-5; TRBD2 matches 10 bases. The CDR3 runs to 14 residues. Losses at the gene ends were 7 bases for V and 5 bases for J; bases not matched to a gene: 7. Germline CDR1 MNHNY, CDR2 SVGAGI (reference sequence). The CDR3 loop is CASNSGGADETQYF. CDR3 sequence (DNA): TGTGCCAGCAACAGCGGGGGGGCAGACGAGACCCAGTACTTC.

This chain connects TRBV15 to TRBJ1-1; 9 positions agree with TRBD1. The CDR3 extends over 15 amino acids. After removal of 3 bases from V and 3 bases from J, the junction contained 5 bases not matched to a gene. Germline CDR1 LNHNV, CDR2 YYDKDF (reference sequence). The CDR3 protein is CATSRGTGLDTEAFF. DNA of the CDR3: TGTGCCACCAGCAGGGGGACAGGGCTTGACACTGAAGCTTTCTTT.

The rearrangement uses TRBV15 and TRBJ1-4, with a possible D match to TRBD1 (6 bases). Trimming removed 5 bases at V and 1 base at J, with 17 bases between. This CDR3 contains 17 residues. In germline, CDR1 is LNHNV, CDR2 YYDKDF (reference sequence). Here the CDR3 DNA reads TGTGCCACCAGCCGAGGGGAACAGGGTGTAACTAATGAAAAACTGTTTTTT. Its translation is CATSRGEQGVTNEKLFF.

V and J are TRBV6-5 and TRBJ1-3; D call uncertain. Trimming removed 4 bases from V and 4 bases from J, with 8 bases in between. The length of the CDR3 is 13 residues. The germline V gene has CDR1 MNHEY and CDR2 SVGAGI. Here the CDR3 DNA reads TGTGCCAGCAGTTCGGCGGGGGGAAACACCATATATTTT. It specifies CASSSAGGNTIYF.

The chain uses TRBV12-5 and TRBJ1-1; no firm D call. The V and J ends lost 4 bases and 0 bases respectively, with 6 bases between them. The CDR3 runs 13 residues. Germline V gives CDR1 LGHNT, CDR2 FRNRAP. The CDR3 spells CASGSTVNTEAFF. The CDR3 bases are TGTGCTAGTGGTTCAACGGTGAACACTGAAGCTTTCTTT.

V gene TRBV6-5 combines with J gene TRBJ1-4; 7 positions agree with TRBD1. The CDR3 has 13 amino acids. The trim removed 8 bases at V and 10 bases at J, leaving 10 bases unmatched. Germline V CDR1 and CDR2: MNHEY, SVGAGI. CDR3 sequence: CASQTQNRGKLFF. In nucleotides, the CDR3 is TGTGCCAGCCAGACACAAAACAGGGGAAAACTGTTTTTT.

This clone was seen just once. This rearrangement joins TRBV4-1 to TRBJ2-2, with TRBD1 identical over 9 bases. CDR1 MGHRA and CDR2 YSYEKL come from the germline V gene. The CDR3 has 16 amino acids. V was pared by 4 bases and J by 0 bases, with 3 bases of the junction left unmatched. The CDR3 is CASSPRTGANTGELFF. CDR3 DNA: TGCGCCAGCAGCCCCCGGACAGGGGCGAACACCGGGGAGCTGTTTTTT.

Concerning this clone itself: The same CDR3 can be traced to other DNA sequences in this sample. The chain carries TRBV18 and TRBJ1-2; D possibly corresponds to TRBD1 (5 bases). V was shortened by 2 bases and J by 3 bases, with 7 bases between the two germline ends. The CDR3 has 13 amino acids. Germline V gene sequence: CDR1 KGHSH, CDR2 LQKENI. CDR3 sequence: CASSPSGDYGYTF. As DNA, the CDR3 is TGTGCCAGCTCACCATCGGGGGACTATGGCTACACCTTC.

CDR3 in amino acids: CASSPWVGGGNYGYTF. CDR3 in DNA: TGTGCCAGCAGCCCTTGGGTAGGGGGGGGAAACTATGGCTACACCTTC. This chain links TRBV6-2 or TRBV6-3 with TRBJ1-2; the D gene is possibly TRBD1 (6 bases). The CDR3 loop spans 16 amino acids. Trimming took off 6 bases at V and 2 bases at J, with 19 bases between the two ends. Germline CDR1 reads MNHEY; CDR2 reads SVGEGT.

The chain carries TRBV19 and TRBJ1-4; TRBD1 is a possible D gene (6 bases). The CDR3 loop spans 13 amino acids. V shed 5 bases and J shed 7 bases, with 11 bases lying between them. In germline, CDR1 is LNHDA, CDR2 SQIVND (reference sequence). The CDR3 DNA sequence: TGTGCCAGTAGTTCCAGGGGAAGTGAAAAACTGTTTTTT. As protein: CASSSRGSEKLFF.

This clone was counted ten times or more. The CDR3 bases are TGTGCCAGCAGTGTGGACAGGGCGGCCGGGGAGCTGTTTTTT. Translating gives CASSVDRAAGELFF. The chain carries TRBV2 and TRBJ2-2, with 8 bases that match TRBD1. The CDR3 runs to 14 residues. With 4 bases clipped from V and 6 bases from J, the junction kept 4 bases outside the gene matches. Germline lookup yields CDR1 SNHLY and CDR2 FYNNEI.

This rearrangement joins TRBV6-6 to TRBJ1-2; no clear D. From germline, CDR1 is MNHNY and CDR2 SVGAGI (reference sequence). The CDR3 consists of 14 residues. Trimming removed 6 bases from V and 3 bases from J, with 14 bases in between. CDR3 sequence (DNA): TGTGCCAGCAGACCTAACACAGTTTACTATGGCTACACCTTC. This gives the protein CASRPNTVYYGYTF.

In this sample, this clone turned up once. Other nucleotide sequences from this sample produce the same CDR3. The CDR3 DNA follows: TGTGCCAGCAGCTTACCGGTGAACACTGAAGCTTTCTTT. It yields the protein CASSLPVNTEAFF. V and J are TRBV11-2 and TRBJ1-1, with D unresolved. Per the germline V gene, CDR1 is SGHAT and CDR2 is FQNNGV. V was clipped by 2 bases and J by 0 bases, with 4 bases between them. The CDR3 length is 13 residues.

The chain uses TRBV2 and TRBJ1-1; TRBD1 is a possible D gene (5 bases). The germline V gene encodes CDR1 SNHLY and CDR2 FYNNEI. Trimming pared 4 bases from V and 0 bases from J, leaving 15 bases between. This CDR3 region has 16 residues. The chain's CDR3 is CASSASGLLLNTEAFF. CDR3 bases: TGTGCCAGCAGTGCCTCAGGGCTACTGTTGAACACTGAAGCTTTCTTT.

CDR3 in amino acids: CASSLRLAGGARFRDTQYF. For the CDR3, the DNA is TGTGCCAGCAGCTTGAGACTAGCGGGGGGGGCAAGGTTCCGGGATACGCAGTATTTT. The chain combines TRBV5-4 with TRBJ2-3; TRBD2 agrees at 14 bases. The junction had 13 bases not matched to a gene; V was cut back by 1 base and J by 6 bases. There are 19 residues in the CDR3. From germline, CDR1 is SGHNT and CDR2 YYREEE (reference sequence).